This T cell receptor beta chain stems from a study of blood T cell repertoires in COVID-19. Study details: Sites in the United States, Italy and Spain provided acute and convalescent COVID-19 samples. Sample material is recorded as cDNA or gDNA derived from T cells, B-cell-depleted T cells, or PBMCs.

This CDR3 region has 15 residues. Germline loops: CDR1 SNHLY, CDR2 FYNNEI. Trimming removed 2 bases from V and 3 bases from J; junction bases left unmatched: 2. Original data processing: Using reference gene primer amplification, nucleated cell counts were estimated. The table came from immunoSEQ multiplex PCR; TCRdb's copy has only in-frame clones and leaves some out. V, J and clone size were drawn from that table, and D and trimming were deduced from the DNA. The table lists approximately 170,000 clones, more than 70% of them singletons. The sequence was collected from a man aged 45-65 years who had recovered from COVID-19. The gene calls are TRBV2 and TRBJ2-3; TRBD2 matches at 10 bases. The material sequenced was peripheral blood. The CDR3 protein is CASSETSGVTDTQYF. The CDR3 coding sequence is TGTGCCAGCAGTGAAACTAGCGGGGTAACAGATACGCAGTATTTT.